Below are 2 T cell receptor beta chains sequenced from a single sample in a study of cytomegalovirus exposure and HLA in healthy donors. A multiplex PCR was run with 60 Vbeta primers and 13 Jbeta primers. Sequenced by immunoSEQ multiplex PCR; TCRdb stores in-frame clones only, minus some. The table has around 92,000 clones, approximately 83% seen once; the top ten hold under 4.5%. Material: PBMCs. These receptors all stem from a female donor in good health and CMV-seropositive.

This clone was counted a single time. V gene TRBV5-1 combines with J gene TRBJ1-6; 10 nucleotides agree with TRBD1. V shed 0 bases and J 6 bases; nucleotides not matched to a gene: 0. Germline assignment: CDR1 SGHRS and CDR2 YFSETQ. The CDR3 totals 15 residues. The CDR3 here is CASSLGTGGNSPLHF. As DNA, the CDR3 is TGCGCCAGCAGCTTGGGGACAGGGGGTAATTCACCCCTCCACTTT.

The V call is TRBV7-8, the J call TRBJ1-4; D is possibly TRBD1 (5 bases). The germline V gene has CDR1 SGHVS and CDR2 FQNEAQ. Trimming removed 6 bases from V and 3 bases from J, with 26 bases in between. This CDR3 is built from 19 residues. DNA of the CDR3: TGTGCCAGCAGTACGAGATCCAACCCGGGGACTTGGGCTAATGAAAAACTGTTTTTT. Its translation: CASSTRSNPGTWANEKLFF.